The 4 T cell receptor beta chains below come from one sample, sequenced in a study of cytomegalovirus exposure and HLA in healthy donors. The PCR ran on 60 Vbeta and 13 Jbeta primers. Clones were read by immunoSEQ multiplex PCR, and TCRdb kept only the in-frame ones, dropping some. The sample includes some 120,000 clones, roughly 82% seen only once; the top ten take approximately 11%. The specimen sequenced was PBMCs. All receptors derive from a male donor in good health and CMV-seropositive.

V gene TRBV7-2 combines with J gene TRBJ1-2, with 10 bases matching TRBD1. The J segment lost 5 bases and the V segment lost 1 base, leaving 4 bases of the junction unmatched. Germline V lookup: CDR1 SGHTA, CDR2 FQGNSA. The CDR3 is 15 amino acids. CDR3 in DNA: TGTGCCAGCAGCTTAGGACCGGGACAGGGGTATGGCTACACCTTC. It specifies CASSLGPGQGYGYTF.

The table lists this clone with a count of one. The rearrangement links TRBV18 to TRBJ2-4, with 9 positions matching TRBD1. Germline CDR1 KGHSH, CDR2 LQKENI. This CDR3 is built from 19 residues. V lost 3 bases, J lost 0 bases, and 12 bases stayed unmatched. This CDR3 is CASSPLISGTGLAKNIQYF. DNA of the CDR3: TGTGCCAGCTCACCCTTAATCTCGGGGACAGGGCTAGCCAAAAACATTCAGTACTTC.

CDR3 DNA sequence: TGTGCCAGCAGCTTAGCGGACTGGGGTGAGCAGTTCTTC. It codes for CASSLADWGEQFF. This rearrangement joins TRBV7-6 to TRBJ2-1; perhaps TRBD2 as D (5 bases). This CDR3 has 13 amino acids. V dropped 0 bases and J dropped 9 bases, with 9 bases sitting between them. Germline V CDR1 and CDR2: SGHVS, FNYEAQ.

This clone was seen only once. The chain has TRBV5-6 and TRBJ1-5; no definite D call. This CDR3 region has 18 residues. CDR1 is SGHDT and CDR2 is YYEEEE in the germline V gene. The ends were cut back, 0 bases at V and 0 bases at J, with 16 bases in the middle. CDR3 region: CASSLGQSTYYSNQPQHF. CDR3 coding DNA: TGTGCCAGCAGCTTGGGGCAGTCAACGTATTATAGCAATCAGCCCCAGCATTTT.